This T cell receptor (beta chain) was captured by sequencing in a study of Ad26.COV2.S vaccination and SARS-CoV-2 variants. Study in general: Donor was assigned to the Ad26.COV2.S arm of trial COV1001. Study-level results: Vaccinees displayed broader spike-specific TCR repertoires than placebo recipients.

Germline V lookup: CDR1 SGHNT, CDR2 YYREEE (reference sequence). The J segment lost 5 bases and the V segment lost 4 bases, leaving 7 bases of the junction unmatched. The CDR3 length is 15 residues. Treatment given: roughly 19 received Ad26.COV2.S at low or high dose, single or two shots; roughly five received placebo; per-sample allocation not given. Samples were taken on day 63 after the first vaccine or placebo injection. This Boston cohort included adults aged 18-55 years. The data were produced by immunoSEQ multiplex PCR, yet TCRdb's version contains in-frame clones alone and is incomplete. The sample holds hundreds of thousands of clones, about 85% seen once. Of note for this clone: The antigen is undetermined.

The material was peripheral blood, obtained in a trial of Ad26.COV2.S vaccine versus placebo. This receptor was identified in a person between 18 and 60 years old who received the Ad26.COV2.S COVID-19 vaccine or a placebo. This rearrangement joins TRBV5-4 to TRBJ2-1; TRBD1 matches 9 bases. CDR3 region: CASSHRDRDNNEQFF. The CDR3 DNA is TGTGCCAGCAGCCACCGGGACAGGGATAACAATGAGCAGTTCTTC. The variable domain in full, with the rest retrieved from reference TRBV5-4 and TRBJ2-1, is ETGVTQSPTHLIKTRGQQVTLRCSSQSGHNTVSWYQQALGQGPQFIFQYYREEENGRGNFPPRFSGLQFPNYSSELNVNALELDDSALYLCASSHRDRDNNEQFFGPGTRLTVL.